A selection of T cell receptor beta chains follows, all from one sample in a study of T-cell reconstitution after alpha-beta-depleted transplantation in children. TCRdb re-called the PCR reads through MiXCR, storing one row per CDR3 protein. This repertoire shows under 300,000 distinct CDR3 sequences, around 10% found once; its top ten account for roughly a quarter. Here the sequenced sample was peripheral blood, taken 180 days after TCRalphabeta/CD19-depleted stem cell transplant. These receptor sequences come from a male patient between 2 and 10 years old who had a stem cell transplant for chronic granulomatous disease, so the T cells may come from the graft donor. Both conserved end residues are part of each CDR3. A D gene is named only where the DNA matches it firmly. Clone sizes are given selectively: once, few, many, or a class where the clone is expanded.

J: TRBJ2-1
size: many
V: TRBV25-1
D: TRBD2
DNA: TGTGCCAGCGGCGGACTAGCGGGGGTCTACAATGAGCAGTTCTTC
CDR3: CASGGLAGVYNEQFF

J: TRBJ2-7
size: many
V: TRBV20-1
D: TRBD2
DNA: TGCAGTGCTAGACTAGCGGGAGGCCCCTCCTACGAGCAGTACTTC
CDR3: CSARLAGGPSYEQYF

J: TRBJ2-7
size: many
V: TRBV15
D: .
DNA: TGTGCCACCAGCACCCTATTCGGGGACGAGCAGTACTTC
CDR3: CATSTLFGDEQYF

J: TRBJ2-5
size: many
V: TRBV29-1
D: .
DNA: TGCAGCGTTGAATTGACGAAAGGGACCCAGTACTTC
CDR3: CSVELTKGTQYF

J: TRBJ2-1
size: many
V: TRBV10-3
D: .
DNA: TGTGCCATCAGTGAGTCCCCCGAGGGAAAAACATACAATGAGCAGTTCTTC
CDR3: CAISESPEGKTYNEQFF

J: TRBJ1-6
size: many
V: TRBV7-2
D: .
DNA: TGTGCCAGCAGCCCCCGGGGGAATTCACCCCTCCACTTT
CDR3: CASSPRGNSPLHF

J: TRBJ2-5
size: many
V: TRBV6-5
D: TRBD2
DNA: TGTGCCAGCAGTTACGCGGGAGTTCGAGAGACCCAGTACTTC
CDR3: CASSYAGVRETQYF

J: TRBJ1-2
size: many
V: TRBV7-8
D: TRBD1
DNA: TGTGCCAGCAGCTTAGCGGAACAGGGGGCTAGGGGCTACACCTTC
CDR3: CASSLAEQGARGYTF

J: TRBJ2-1
size: many
V: TRBV12-3/TRBV12-4
D: TRBD2
DNA: TGTGCCAGCAGTCCCCGGACTAGCGTGAATGAGCAGTTCTTC
CDR3: CASSPRTSVNEQFF

J: TRBJ2-7
size: few
V: TRBV19
D: TRBD2
DNA: TGTGCCAGTAAACCAAGCGGGAGAAGCTACGAGCAGTACTTC
CDR3: CASKPSGRSYEQYF

J: TRBJ1-1
size: many
V: TRBV5-6
D: .
DNA: TGTGCCAGCAGCTTGGGGGGGGTAGGGCTCCTGAACACTGAAGCTTTCTTT
CDR3: CASSLGGVGLLNTEAFF

J: TRBJ2-1
size: many
V: TRBV4-3
D: TRBD1
DNA: TGCGCCAGCAGCCAAGATACCTACGGACAGGGATTTGCTAATAACAATGAGCAGTTCTTC
CDR3: CASSQDTYGQGFANNNEQFF

J: TRBJ1-4
size: many
V: TRBV12-3/TRBV12-4
D: TRBD1
DNA: TGTGCCAGCAGTTTACCCCCCTGGACAGGGTCTGAAAAACTGTTTTTT
CDR3: CASSLPPWTGSEKLFF

J: TRBJ2-1
size: many
V: TRBV7-6
D: .
DNA: TGTGCCAGCAGCTTAACGCAGGGGACCTACAATGAGCAGTTCTTC
CDR3: CASSLTQGTYNEQFF

J: TRBJ2-5
size: many
V: TRBV12-3/TRBV12-4
D: TRBD2
DNA: TGTGCCAGCACCAACGAGACTAGCGGAGAAGAGACCCAGTACTTC
CDR3: CASTNETSGEETQYF

J: TRBJ2-3
size: many
V: TRBV12-3/TRBV12-4
D: .
DNA: TGTGCCAGCAGTTTAGGTAGCTTCACAGATACGCAGTATTTT
CDR3: CASSLGSFTDTQYF

J: TRBJ1-1
size: many
V: TRBV29-1
D: .
DNA: TGCAGCGCAACCATAAGGATGGTGAACACTGAAGCTTTCTTT
CDR3: CSATIRMVNTEAFF

J: TRBJ2-1
size: many
V: TRBV7-3
D: TRBD2
DNA: TGTGCCAGCAGCTTAATTTTGTCGAGCGGGGGGGGAAATGAGCAGTTCTTC
CDR3: CASSLILSSGGGNEQFF

J: TRBJ2-7
size: many
V: TRBV29-1
D: .
DNA: TGCAGCGTTGAAAGCCAGGGGAGCTCCTACGAGCAGTACTTC
CDR3: CSVESQGSSYEQYF

J: TRBJ2-5
size: many
V: TRBV12-3/TRBV12-4
D: TRBD2
DNA: TGTGCCAGCAGTTTAAGTTTGGCGGGAGGGCCAGAGACCCAGTACTTC
CDR3: CASSLSLAGGPETQYF

J: TRBJ2-5
size: many
V: TRBV28
D: .
DNA: TGTGCCAGCATGCCCCTCGGACATCCTCGGGAGACCCAGTACTTC
CDR3: CASMPLGHPRETQYF

J: TRBJ2-7
size: many
V: TRBV7-3
D: .
DNA: TGTGCCAGCAGCCTTAAAAACCAGATAGACCTCGCGGGGTGTAAGCAGTACTTC
CDR3: CASSLKNQIDLAGCKQYF

J: TRBJ2-5
size: many
V: TRBV29-1
D: .
DNA: TGCAGCGTTGACGTTTCGGAGACCCAGTACTTC
CDR3: CSVDVSETQYF

J: TRBJ2-7
size: .
V: TRBV2
D: .
DNA: TGTGCCAGCAGTCGACTAGTACGCGAGCAGTACTTC
CDR3: CASSRLVREQYF

J: TRBJ2-5
size: few
V: TRBV5-1
D: TRBD1
DNA: TGCGCCAGCAGCTTAACAGGGGCCTGGGGAGAGACCCAGTACTTC
CDR3: CASSLTGAWGETQYF

J: TRBJ2-4
size: many
V: TRBV20-1
D: .
DNA: TGCAGTGCTAGAGATGTCGCAGGACTAGCCAAAAACATTCAGTACTTC
CDR3: CSARDVAGLAKNIQYF

J: TRBJ1-5
size: many
V: TRBV20-1
D: TRBD1
DNA: TGCAGTGCTCCGGGCGGACAGGGAGGCAATCAGCCCCAGCATTTT
CDR3: CSAPGGQGGNQPQHF

J: TRBJ1-3
size: many
V: TRBV29-1
D: .
DNA: TGCAGCGCGTCGGACAGAGGAAACACCATATATTTT
CDR3: CSASDRGNTIYF

J: TRBJ1-1
size: many
V: TRBV4-3
D: .
DNA: TGCGCCAGCAGCCAAGAGAAGGGGACGAACACTGAAGCTTTCTTT
CDR3: CASSQEKGTNTEAFF

J: TRBJ2-1
size: many
V: TRBV5-1
D: .
DNA: TGCGCCAGCAGCCTCACGGGGGACACCTACAATGAGCAGTTCTTC
CDR3: CASSLTGDTYNEQFF